This T cell receptor (beta chain) appears in the sequencing data of a study of T cells in Graves' hyperthyroidism and ophthalmopathy. Turning to the study itself: The authors collected peripheral blood at initial diagnosis, before any treatment.

This clonotype was recorded at least ten times. Its target is unknown. RNA transcripts served as the template for amplifying TCR beta CDR3 regions. The TCR CDR3 first-round RT-PCR relied on the HTBI primer set. TCRdb analysed the multiplex PCR reads with MiXCR anew, one entry per CDR3 protein. The sample records around 350,000 distinct CDR3 sequences, roughly 15% being singletons. Looked up from germline, CDR1 is ENHRY and CDR2 is SYGVKD. V lost 4 bases and J lost 6; bases outside the gene matches: 6. CDR3 length: 14 amino acids. PBMCs were sourced from about 10 ml fresh peripheral blood. General study findings and limits: Using 13 V-J features, a model discriminated ophthalmopathy from stable hyperthyroidism. Most expanded thyroid clonotypes above 0.001 also appeared in blood.

This receptor was taken from a woman aged 30 to 39 with Graves' hyperthyroidism that later progressed to Graves' ophthalmopathy. Sequencing was carried out using blood. The chain joins TRBV10-3 to TRBJ2-1, with 7 bases aligning to TRBD2. The CDR3 reads CAISVGGSVNEQFF. The CDR3 nucleotides read TGTGCCATCAGTGTGGGGGGGTCTGTCAATGAGCAGTTCTTC.